The 25 T cell receptor beta chains below all came from one sample that was sequenced in a study of a mutant IDH1 vaccine in newly diagnosed glioma. Profiled with immunoSEQ multiplex PCR; TCRdb holds only in-frame clones, not every one. The table records 70,000 to 95,000 clones, roughly 82% of them present only once. Time point defined: baseline, week 1 (first vaccination visit). Treatment given: pre-vaccination baseline after standard-of-care therapy. The source material was PBMCs, sampled from a glioma patient treated with radiotherapy, temozolomide or both. Receptor source: a man aged 40-55 years with glioma. Some clones in this sample may be carry-over from other donors' samples.

The gene calls are TRBV14 and TRBJ2-7, with no clear D. CDR3 length: 15 amino acids. The germline gives CDR1 SGHDN, CDR2 FVKESK. Trimming cost V 4 bases and J 7 bases, with 20 bases left between them. CDR3 nucleotides: TGTGCCAGCAGCCCTAACCTTTTTCGGAATACGGAGCAGTACTTC. It yields the protein CASSPNLFRNTEQYF.

The genes are TRBV29-1 and TRBJ2-5; D not resolved. The J call may be mistaken, given a closer DNA end match to TRBJ2-7. Per the germline V gene, CDR1 is SQVTM and CDR2 is ANQGSEA. This CDR3 has 13 amino acids. CDR3 sequence (DNA): TGCAGCGCTGTGGGTGATTGGGGTTACGAGCAGTACTTC. Its protein is CSAVGDWGYEQYF.

This chain links TRBV5-1 with TRBJ2-7; D call uncertain. The CDR3 is 14 amino acids. Germline V gene lookup returns CDR1 SGHRS and CDR2 YFSETQ. Between the trimmed V and J ends, which lost 3 bases and 0 bases, there was a span of 10 bases. In DNA, the CDR3 is TGCGCCAGCAGCTCGGAAACGAGCTCCTACGAGCAGTACTTC. Residues: CASSSETSSYEQYF.

The chain couples TRBV6-1 to TRBJ1-4; D may be TRBD1 (5 bases). Germline V gene lookup returns CDR1 MNHNS and CDR2 SASEGT. Trimming pared 1 base from V and 4 bases from J, leaving 16 bases between. The CDR3 sequence is 17 residues long. The CDR3, as DNA: TGTGCCAGCAGTGAAGAAGGACAATGGGGACTTAATGAAAAACTGTTTTTT. Amino acid sequence: CASSEEGQWGLNEKLFF.

This clone showed up just a few times. The chain carries TRBV27 and TRBJ2-3; TRBD2 aligns across 9 bases. Germline CDR1 is MNHEY and CDR2 is SMNVEV (reference sequence). Unmatched junction bases numbered 16, after V lost 4 bases and J lost 5 bases. This CDR3 region has 18 residues. CDR3 in amino acids: CASSWSVGRGGRGDTQYF. The DNA of the CDR3 is TGTGCCAGCAGTTGGAGTGTGGGGCGGGGGGGCCGAGGAGATACGCAGTATTTT.

J is TRBJ1-1 and V is TRBV7-9; D uncertain. Germline assignment: CDR1 SEHNR and CDR2 FQNEAQ (reference sequence). CDR3 length: 14 residues. Trimming cost V 5 bases and J 0 bases, with 10 bases left between them. The CDR3 reads CASSLGPMNTEAFF. CDR3 bases: TGTGCCAGCAGCCTAGGACCCATGAACACTGAAGCTTTCTTT.

The J gene is TRBJ2-5, the V gene TRBV5-4; 8 nucleotides match TRBD2. The CDR3 has 14 amino acids. The J segment lost 4 bases and the V segment lost 0 bases, leaving 2 bases of the junction unmatched. Per the germline V gene, CDR1 is SGHNT and CDR2 is YYREEE (reference sequence). CDR3 residues: CASSLERGRETQYF. For the CDR3, the DNA is TGTGCCAGCAGCTTGGAGCGGGGGCGAGAGACCCAGTACTTC.

The CDR3 loop is CASRDPVNTGELFF. In nucleotides, the CDR3 is TGTGCCAGCAGAGACCCAGTGAACACCGGGGAGCTGTTTTTT. V and J are TRBV5-4 and TRBJ2-2; no reliable D call. Per the germline V gene, CDR1 is SGHNT and CDR2 is YYREEE (reference sequence). The length of the CDR3 is 14 residues. The germline V and J ends were trimmed by 5 bases and 1 base, with 9 bases remaining between them.

This clone was seen once. This sequence joins TRBV5-6 and TRBJ1-2; the D is unclear. Trimming cost V 2 bases and J 0 bases, with 5 bases left between them. CDR1 is SGHDT and CDR2 is YYEEEE in the germline V gene. The CDR3 is 13 amino acids. Written as DNA, the CDR3 is TGTGCCAGCAGCTTCAACGCTAACTATGGCTACACCTTC. It encodes CASSFNANYGYTF.

This clone was detected only once. The gene calls are TRBV19 and TRBJ1-1, with unresolved D. Germline CDR1 LNHDA, CDR2 SQIVND (reference sequence). V was clipped by 3 bases and J by 0 bases, with 11 bases between them. This CDR3 is built from 15 residues. CDR3 coding DNA: TGTGCCAGTAGTATTAACGGACCCATGAACACTGAAGCTTTCTTT. This codes for CASSINGPMNTEAFF.

Only a few counts were recorded for this clone. The chain carries TRBV12-5 and TRBJ1-1; TRBD1 aligns across 7 bases. CDR3 length equals 13 residues. Germline V gene lookup returns CDR1 LGHNT and CDR2 FRNRAP. Trimming removed 3 bases from V and 5 bases from J; junction bases left unmatched: 3. CDR3: CASGLQGRTEAFF. In DNA form, the CDR3 reads TGTGCTAGTGGTTTACAGGGGAGGACTGAAGCTTTCTTT.

V is TRBV5-6 and J is TRBJ2-7; TRBD1 or TRBD2 may be the D gene (5 bases each). Germline V gene lookup returns CDR1 SGHDT and CDR2 YYEEEE. The V end lost 4 bases, the J end lost 13 bases, and 18 bases lay between the germline ends. The CDR3 runs 12 residues. Here the CDR3 DNA reads TGTGCCAGCAGCCTGAAGTCCGGGACCCAATACTTC. This codes for CASSLKSGTQYF.

The gene calls are TRBV2 and TRBJ2-7; weak D call: TRBD1 (6 bases). CDR1 is SNHLY and CDR2 is FYNNEI in the germline V gene. This CDR3 region has 12 residues. V was pared by 0 bases and J by 9 bases, with 9 bases between. The CDR3 DNA reads as TGTGCCAGCAGTGAAGCGGACAGATCGCAGTACTTC. Translated: CASSEADRSQYF.

This rearrangement joins TRBV11-2 to TRBJ2-4; D is possibly TRBD1 or TRBD2 (5 bases each). Trimming took 4 bases from V and 3 from J, leaving 7 bases between them. CDR1 SGHAT and CDR2 FQNNGV come from the germline V gene. The CDR3 extends over 13 amino acids. In nucleotides, the CDR3 is TGTGCCAGCAGCTGGGACGGCAAAAACATTCAGTACTTC. Amino acids: CASSWDGKNIQYF. Using reference TRBV11-2 and TRBJ2-4 for the parts outside the CDR3, the full variable domain is EAGVAQSPRYKIIEKRQSVAFWCNPISGHATLYWYQQILGQGPKLLIQFQNNGVVDDSQLPKDRFSAERLKGVDSTLKIQPAKLEDSAVYLCASSWDGKNIQYFGAGTRLSVL.

This chain uses TRBV6-1 with TRBJ2-2; 9 positions agree with TRBD1. The CDR3 runs 16 residues. The V segment lost 8 bases and the J segment 5 bases; nucleotides outside the gene matches: 12. Germline loops: CDR1 MNHNS, CDR2 SASEGT. This CDR3 is CASGVDRDRDTGELFF. CDR3 nucleotide sequence: TGTGCCAGCGGTGTGGACCGGGACAGGGATACCGGGGAGCTGTTTTTT.

The table lists this clone with a count of one. The chain links TRBV5-1 to TRBJ1-6; the D gene is possibly TRBD1 (5 bases). The V and J ends lost 0 bases and 5 bases respectively, with 9 bases between them. The CDR3 sequence is 15 residues long. Per germline, CDR1 SGHRS and CDR2 YFSETQ. The CDR3 sequence is CASSLDGTDNSPLHF. CDR3 in DNA: TGCGCCAGCAGCTTGGATGGGACTGATAATTCACCCCTCCACTTT.

The chain has TRBV6-5 and TRBJ2-7; 8 bases agree with TRBD1. The CDR3 consists of 14 residues. Germline CDR1 and CDR2: MNHEY and SVGAGI. The ends lost 8 bases at V and 3 bases at J; junction bases unmatched: 9. The CDR3 DNA reads TGTGCCAGCGGTGGGACAGGATCTCTCTACGAGCAGTACTTC. The encoded protein is CASGGTGSLYEQYF.

This clone was seen once. V is TRBV6-1 and J is TRBJ1-6; D gene unclear. Germline V gene sequence: CDR1 MNHNS, CDR2 SASEGT. Trimming removed 1 base from V and 9 bases from J, with 7 bases in between. The CDR3 runs to 13 residues. CDR3 bases: TGTGCCAGCAGTGAAGTGGGAAGTTCACCCCTCCACTTT. It translates to CASSEVGSSPLHF.

V and J are TRBV7-9 and TRBJ1-1; D remains unclear. Trimming stripped 2 bases from V and 0 bases from J, with 7 bases between. Germline V gene data show CDR1 as SEHNR and CDR2 as FQNEAQ (reference sequence). The CDR3 totals 14 residues. The CDR3 DNA sequence: TGTGCCAGCAGCTTACCGGAAATGAACACTGAAGCTTTCTTT. It translates to CASSLPEMNTEAFF.

V gene TRBV6-6 combines with J gene TRBJ2-4; 10 positions agree with TRBD1. Per germline, CDR1 MNHNY and CDR2 SVGAGI (reference sequence). The trim removed 2 bases at V and 9 bases at J, leaving 4 bases unmatched. This CDR3 is built from 14 residues. The CDR3 DNA sequence: TGTGCCAGCAGTTACCTTGGGACAGGGGCCATTCAGTACTTC. This encodes CASSYLGTGAIQYF.

This chain links TRBV4-1 with TRBJ2-7, with D possibly called TRBD1 or TRBD2 (5 bases each). The germline gives CDR1 MGHRA, CDR2 YSYEKL. The CDR3 length is 15 residues. V was shortened by 4 bases and J by 2 bases, with 15 bases between the two germline ends. The CDR3 loop reads CASSPRDGLTYEQYF. The CDR3 DNA is TGCGCCAGCAGCCCTAGGGACGGGCTCACCTACGAGCAGTACTTC.

This clone appeared once. The rearrangement uses TRBV9 and TRBJ2-5; 12 bases align to TRBD2. Germline CDR1 and CDR2: SGDLS and YYNGEE. CDR3 length equals 18 residues. With 0 bases clipped from V and 4 bases from J, the junction kept 10 bases outside the gene matches. CDR3 residues: CASSVGLAGVTLVETQYF. The CDR3 DNA sequence: TGTGCCAGCAGCGTAGGACTAGCGGGGGTAACTCTCGTAGAGACCCAGTACTTC.

The chain's CDR3 is CASSHPGQSTDTQYF. The CDR3 region has the DNA TGTGCCAGCAGCCACCCGGGACAGAGCACAGATACGCAGTATTTT. This chain connects TRBV14 to TRBJ2-3; 7 nucleotides agree with TRBD1. The CDR3 has 15 residues. The germline CDR1 and CDR2 sequences are SGHDN and FVKESK. V trimming: 3 bases; J trimming: 0 bases; junction bases outside the gene matches: 3.

The chain joins TRBV2 to TRBJ2-7; 7 positions match TRBD1. The CDR3 consists of 14 residues. Germline trimming cut 9 bases from V and 1 base from J; bases unmatched to any gene: 9. Germline V gene sequence: CDR1 SNHLY, CDR2 FYNNEI. The CDR3 coding sequence is TGTGCCAGTAGAAACCGGGACAGATCCTACGAGCAGTACTTC. Protein: CASRNRDRSYEQYF.

This chain links TRBV14 with TRBJ2-1; 8 nucleotides line up with TRBD2. Losses at the gene ends were 1 base for V and 5 bases for J; bases not matched to a gene: 7. Germline CDR1 SGHDN, CDR2 FVKESK. The CDR3 totals 16 residues. The CDR3 protein is CASSQGPGGAHNEQFF. The CDR3 nucleotides are TGTGCCAGCAGCCAAGGTCCCGGGGGGGCTCACAATGAGCAGTTCTTC.